Listed below are T cell receptor beta chains from one sample, sequenced in a study of OX40 agonist ivuxolimab in advanced cancers. Using immunoSEQ multiplex PCR, the repertoire was profiled, and TCRdb retains in-frame clones only, with some absent. The profile shows roughly 100,000 clones, roughly 84% of them singletons. The material sequenced was CD4+ or CD8+ T cells sorted from blood, taken in a trial of the OX40 agonist ivuxolimab. The receptors were sampled from an adult with an advanced solid tumor such as melanoma, head and neck, liver or kidney cancer. Both conserved end residues are part of each CDR3. A D gene is named only where the DNA matches it firmly.

v_call	j_call	d_call	cdr3_aa	cdr3_nt
TRBV7-2	TRBJ2-2	-	CASSSQGRLNTGELFF	TGTGCCAGCAGCTCACAAGGACGGCTGAACACCGGGGAGCTGTTTTTT
TRBV11-2	TRBJ2-6	-	CASSPGRGIGGANVLTF	TGTGCCAGCAGCCCCGGACGGGGAATCGGTGGGGCCAACGTCCTGACTTTC
TRBV13	TRBJ1-1	-	CASSLGLYSSSMNTEAFF	TGTGCCAGCAGCTTAGGCCTCTATTCATCGAGCATGAACACTGAAGCTTTCTTT
TRBV18	TRBJ1-6	TRBD1	CASSTGGQGSSPLHF	TGTGCCAGCTCAACCGGAGGACAGGGCTCTTCACCCCTCCACTTT
TRBV7-9	TRBJ2-7	-	CASSLPASSYEQYF	TGTGCCAGCAGCTTACCGGCCAGTTCCTACGAGCAGTACTTC
TRBV10-3	TRBJ2-3	-	CAISPAGEGGNTDTQYF	TGTGCCATCAGCCCCGCCGGGGAGGGGGGGAACACAGATACGCAGTATTTT
TRBV18	TRBJ1-1	TRBD1	CASSPQKAGGYTEAFF	TGTGCCAGCTCACCACAGAAGGCAGGGGGCTACACTGAAGCTTTCTTT
TRBV6-6	TRBJ2-3	TRBD2	CASSRGGSTDTQYF	TGTGCCAGCAGCCGCGGGGGGAGCACAGATACGCAGTATTTT
TRBV6-5	TRBJ2-7	-	CASTAGTAGLEQYF	TGTGCCAGCACTGCCGGGACAGCGGGCCTCGAGCAGTACTTC
TRBV6-5	TRBJ2-1	TRBD1	CASSIRDRTYNEQFF	TGTGCCAGCAGCATCCGGGACAGGACCTACAATGAGCAGTTCTTC
TRBV6-6	TRBJ1-1	-	CASSYTTWNTEAFF	TGTGCCAGCAGTTACACGACCTGGAACACTGAAGCTTTCTTT